Sequencing of this TCR beta chain was carried out in a study of vaccination effects on CD4 cells after COVID-19. Study in general: The two convalescent patients provided samples 16 days and one week before vaccination.

Comment on this clone: The antigen is unknown.

Here immunoSEQ multiplex PCR was the method, and the copy in TCRdb shows in-frame clones only, minus some. The sample gives 35,000 to 55,000 clones, about three quarters of which show up once; approximately 28% is in the top ten. Under the ViraFEST assay, PBMC were stimulated with viral peptide pools so that antigen-specific CD4+ T cells expanded. Sequencing was performed afterwards. With 9 to 11 days of culture completed, CD4+ T cells were isolated. According to PCR results, the person was infected with SARS-CoV-2 between March and December 2020. The culture medium for about 2 million PBMC per well included about 9 IU/ml IL-2 and about 10 ug/ml peptides. Half-medium exchanges with IL-2 medium took place on days 3 and 7. Per germline, CDR1 DFQATT and CDR2 SNEGSKA (reference sequence). Between the trimmed V and J ends, which lost 6 bases and 0 bases, there was a span of 5 bases. The length of the CDR3 is 11 residues.

This receptor was identified in a human donor who had a prior SARS-CoV-2 infection. The sample was CD4+ T cells from PBMCs cultured with a peptide pool, taken before COVID-19 vaccination. The chain is built from TRBV20-1 and TRBJ1-1; D uncertain. CDR3 sequence reads: CSAPLNTEAFF. CDR3 nucleotide sequence: TGCAGTGCCCCCTTGAACACTGAAGCTTTCTTT.